Following are 16 T cell receptor beta chains from one sample sequenced in a study of molecular identifiers for immune sequencing clone quantification. Via MiXCR, TCRdb re-called the PCR reads, giving one row per CDR3 protein. The sample comprises 80,000 to 95,000 distinct CDR3 sequences, around 20% of which are singletons, and around 0.91% rests with the top ten. The sequenced sample consisted of naive CD8+ T cells from blood, with Jurkat cell RNA spiked in. As for subset: FACS-sorted CD8+CD4-CCR7+CD45RA+ naive T cells. The origin of the receptors is a human donor in good health. Some libraries in this study had Jurkat cell RNA spiked in.

This clonotype was seen many times. The chain couples TRBV11-2 to TRBJ2-7; no firm D call. Germline-derived CDR1 and CDR2 are SGHAT and FQNNGV. Deletions cut 1 base from V and 0 bases from J, with 7 bases between. The CDR3 is 14 residues long. CDR3 residues: CASSLGYSSYEQYF. The CDR3 coding sequence is TGTGCCAGCAGCTTAGGATACAGCTCCTACGAGCAGTACTTC.

This clonotype was seen repeatedly, ten times or more. The chain employs TRBV6-5 and TRBJ1-5; D is unclear. The germline V gene encodes CDR1 MNHEY and CDR2 SVGAGI. V lost 6 bases to trimming and J lost 0 bases, with 12 bases between them. This CDR3 is 15 amino acids long. CDR3 coding DNA: TGTGCCAGCAGCCCCGACCTAAATAGCAATCAGCCCCAGCATTTT. Translating gives CASSPDLNSNQPQHF.

There are many counts of this clonotype. The gene calls are TRBV7-9 and TRBJ2-5, with 7 positions matching TRBD2. With V trimmed by 5 bases and J by 1 base, 7 bases remained unmatched. CDR1 and CDR2 from the germline V gene are SEHNR and FQNEAQ (reference sequence). This CDR3 contains 15 residues. The CDR3 nucleotides are TGTGCCAGCAGCCCGACGCGGGGGTTCCAAGAGACCCAGTACTTC. This codes for CASSPTRGFQETQYF.

This clonotype was detected ten times or more. V usage is TRBV27 and J usage is TRBJ1-2, with a weak D call TRBD1 (5 bases). This CDR3 contains 14 residues. The V gene's germline CDR1 is MNHEY and CDR2 SMNVEV (reference sequence). Trimming took off 2 bases at V and 2 bases at J, with 9 bases between the two ends. CDR3 nucleotides: TGTGCCAGCAGTTTAAGGGGACGAAACTATGGCTACACCTTC. This sequence encodes CASSLRGRNYGYTF.

This clonotype appeared many times. The chain has TRBV12-5 and TRBJ1-4, with 8 bases that match TRBD1. The V segment lost 2 bases and the J segment 10 bases; nucleotides outside the gene matches: 9. The CDR3 is 15 residues long. CDR1 and CDR2 from the germline V gene are LGHNT and FRNRAP. CDR3 loop: CASGLPETGEGKLFF. Here the CDR3 DNA reads TGTGCTAGTGGTTTGCCCGAGACAGGGGAGGGAAAACTGTTTTTT.

The sample holds a few counts of this clonotype. The rearrangement links TRBV30 to TRBJ2-7, with 7 bases lining up with TRBD2. With V trimmed by 2 bases and J by 13 bases, 11 bases remained unmatched. The CDR3 totals 12 residues. The V gene's germline CDR1 is GTSNPN and CDR2 SVGIG (reference sequence). The CDR3 spells CAWSIKSGDAYF. The CDR3 bases are TGTGCCTGGAGTATAAAAAGCGGGGATGCATACTTC.

This clonotype showed up just a few times. The chain joins TRBV7-2 to TRBJ1-4, with D unresolved. Germline values: CDR1 SGHTA, CDR2 FQGNSA. This CDR3 region has 15 residues. With 2 bases removed from V and 3 bases from J, the gap between germline ends came to 10 bases. CDR3: CASSLLGASNEKLFF. The CDR3, as DNA: TGTGCCAGCAGCTTACTGGGTGCTTCTAATGAAAAACTGTTTTTT.

This clonotype was seen many times. The chain recombines TRBV4-3 with TRBJ2-7, with D hard to call. The ends were cut back, 0 bases at V and 4 bases at J, with 13 bases in the middle. The CDR3 extends over 15 amino acids. Germline lookup yields CDR1 LGHNA and CDR2 YSLEER. The CDR3 here is CASSQDLGGPYEQYF. The CDR3 DNA reads TGCGCCAGCAGCCAAGATCTCGGTGGGCCATACGAGCAGTACTTC.

There are many counts of this clonotype. The chain is built from TRBV4-1 and TRBJ2-3, with D possibly being TRBD1 (5 bases). In germline, CDR1 is MGHRA, CDR2 YSYEKL. Trimming shortened V by 1 base and J by 4 bases, and 15 bases separated the two germline ends. CDR3 length equals 16 residues. This CDR3 reads CASSQVAAQGADTQYF. Written as DNA, the CDR3 is TGCGCCAGCAGCCAAGTTGCGGCCCAAGGGGCAGATACGCAGTATTTT.

This clonotype has at least ten counts. This rearrangement joins TRBV6-2 or TRBV6-3 to TRBJ1-5; TRBD1 might be the D (6 bases). CDR3 size: 16 residues. V was pared by 4 bases and J by 4 bases, with 17 bases between. Germline V gene data show CDR1 as MNHEY and CDR2 as SVGEGT. CDR3 region: CASSSVYPGANQPQHF. For the CDR3, the DNA is TGTGCCAGCAGTTCCGTCTATCCGGGGGCGAATCAGCCCCAGCATTTT.

This clonotype has at least ten counts. The chain uses TRBV19 and TRBJ2-1; D possibly corresponds to TRBD1 (6 bases). The V end lost 11 bases, the J end lost 0 bases, and 11 bases lay between the germline ends. Germline CDR1 is LNHDA and CDR2 is SQIVND (reference sequence). CDR3 length equals 13 residues. CDR3 sequence reads: CAAQGSSYNEQFF. The CDR3 DNA is TGTGCCGCACAGGGATCCTCCTACAATGAGCAGTTCTTC.

Regarding this clonotype: A single base separates this from a much larger clone, so it may be a read error. CDR3 coding DNA: TGTGCCAGCGGTAGTCAGTCCCAGCATTTT. Translation gives CASGSQSQHF. The V call is TRBV6-5, the J call TRBJ1-5; no reliable D call. This CDR3 is built from 10 residues. The germline CDR1 and CDR2 sequences are MNHEY and SVGAGI.

This clonotype was counted many times. The chain couples TRBV6-2 or TRBV6-3 to TRBJ2-5; TRBD1 might be the D (5 bases). Trimming pared 5 bases from V and 0 bases from J, leaving 10 bases between. The CDR3 runs 14 residues. Per the germline V gene, CDR1 is MNHEY and CDR2 is SVGEGT. In DNA form, the CDR3 reads TGTGCCAGCAGTGAAACAGGTTACCAAGAGACCCAGTACTTC. Its protein product is CASSETGYQETQYF.

On this clonotype itself: A clone one base away is much larger, so this may be a read error. The rearrangement joins TRBV4-3 to TRBJ2-7; the D gene is possibly TRBD2 (5 bases). Germline V gene sequence: CDR1 LGHNA, CDR2 YSLEER. The CDR3 has 15 amino acids. This CDR3 reads CASSQDRGGTYERYF. CDR3 nucleotide sequence: TGCGCCAGCAGCCAAGATCGTGGAGGCACCTACGAGCGGTACTTC.

Points on this clonotype: A much larger clone lies one base from this, so it may be a read error. The chain couples TRBV7-9 to TRBJ2-1; 14 bases map to TRBD2. Trimming removed 3 bases from V and 6 bases from J; junction bases left unmatched: 7. From germline, CDR1 is SEHNR and CDR2 FQNEAQ (reference sequence). CDR3 length: 17 amino acids. Written as DNA, the CDR3 is TGTGCCAGCAGCTTTCCCGGGACTAGCGGGAGCTGCAATGAGCAGTTCTTC. It encodes CASSFPGTSGSCNEQFF.

Ten or more counts support this clonotype. The chain links TRBV7-3 to TRBJ2-1, with D possibly matching TRBD1 (5 bases). Germline V gene sequence: CDR1 SGHTA, CDR2 FQGTGA. The V and J ends lost 3 bases and 0 bases respectively, with 9 bases between them. The length of the CDR3 is 15 residues. This CDR3 is CASSFGHNSYNEQFF. In nucleotides, the CDR3 is TGTGCCAGCAGCTTTGGACATAACTCCTACAATGAGCAGTTCTTC.